This TCR beta chain was documented in a study of T-cell reconstitution after alpha-beta-depleted transplantation in children. Study findings and constraints: The authors attributed T-cell counts and diversity one year after transplant mostly to newly produced T cells.

CDR1 and CDR2 from the germline V gene are MDHEN and SYDVKM. The CDR3 totals 17 residues. Trimming left V 6 bases short and J 2 bases short, with 17 bases between. A word on this clonotype: Its antigen is not known.

Preparation of the TCRbeta library used unique molecular identifiers. TCRdb passed the PCR reads through MiXCR, listing each CDR3 protein once. The table has around 800,000 distinct CDR3 sequences, around 17% seen once; the top ten hold roughly 4.8%. The receptor's source is a male patient younger than 18 who had a stem cell transplant for acute lymphoblastic leukemia, so the T cells may come from the graft donor. The sequencing used PBMCs, mostly from graft donor cells, collected 360 days after TCRalphabeta/CD19-depleted stem cell transplant. The chain links TRBV28 to TRBJ2-6, with no clear D. The CDR3 DNA is TGTGCCAGCAGCCCACGCTCTCTCCACCCTGGGGCCAACGTCCTGACTTTC. Protein sequence: CASSPRSLHPGANVLTF.